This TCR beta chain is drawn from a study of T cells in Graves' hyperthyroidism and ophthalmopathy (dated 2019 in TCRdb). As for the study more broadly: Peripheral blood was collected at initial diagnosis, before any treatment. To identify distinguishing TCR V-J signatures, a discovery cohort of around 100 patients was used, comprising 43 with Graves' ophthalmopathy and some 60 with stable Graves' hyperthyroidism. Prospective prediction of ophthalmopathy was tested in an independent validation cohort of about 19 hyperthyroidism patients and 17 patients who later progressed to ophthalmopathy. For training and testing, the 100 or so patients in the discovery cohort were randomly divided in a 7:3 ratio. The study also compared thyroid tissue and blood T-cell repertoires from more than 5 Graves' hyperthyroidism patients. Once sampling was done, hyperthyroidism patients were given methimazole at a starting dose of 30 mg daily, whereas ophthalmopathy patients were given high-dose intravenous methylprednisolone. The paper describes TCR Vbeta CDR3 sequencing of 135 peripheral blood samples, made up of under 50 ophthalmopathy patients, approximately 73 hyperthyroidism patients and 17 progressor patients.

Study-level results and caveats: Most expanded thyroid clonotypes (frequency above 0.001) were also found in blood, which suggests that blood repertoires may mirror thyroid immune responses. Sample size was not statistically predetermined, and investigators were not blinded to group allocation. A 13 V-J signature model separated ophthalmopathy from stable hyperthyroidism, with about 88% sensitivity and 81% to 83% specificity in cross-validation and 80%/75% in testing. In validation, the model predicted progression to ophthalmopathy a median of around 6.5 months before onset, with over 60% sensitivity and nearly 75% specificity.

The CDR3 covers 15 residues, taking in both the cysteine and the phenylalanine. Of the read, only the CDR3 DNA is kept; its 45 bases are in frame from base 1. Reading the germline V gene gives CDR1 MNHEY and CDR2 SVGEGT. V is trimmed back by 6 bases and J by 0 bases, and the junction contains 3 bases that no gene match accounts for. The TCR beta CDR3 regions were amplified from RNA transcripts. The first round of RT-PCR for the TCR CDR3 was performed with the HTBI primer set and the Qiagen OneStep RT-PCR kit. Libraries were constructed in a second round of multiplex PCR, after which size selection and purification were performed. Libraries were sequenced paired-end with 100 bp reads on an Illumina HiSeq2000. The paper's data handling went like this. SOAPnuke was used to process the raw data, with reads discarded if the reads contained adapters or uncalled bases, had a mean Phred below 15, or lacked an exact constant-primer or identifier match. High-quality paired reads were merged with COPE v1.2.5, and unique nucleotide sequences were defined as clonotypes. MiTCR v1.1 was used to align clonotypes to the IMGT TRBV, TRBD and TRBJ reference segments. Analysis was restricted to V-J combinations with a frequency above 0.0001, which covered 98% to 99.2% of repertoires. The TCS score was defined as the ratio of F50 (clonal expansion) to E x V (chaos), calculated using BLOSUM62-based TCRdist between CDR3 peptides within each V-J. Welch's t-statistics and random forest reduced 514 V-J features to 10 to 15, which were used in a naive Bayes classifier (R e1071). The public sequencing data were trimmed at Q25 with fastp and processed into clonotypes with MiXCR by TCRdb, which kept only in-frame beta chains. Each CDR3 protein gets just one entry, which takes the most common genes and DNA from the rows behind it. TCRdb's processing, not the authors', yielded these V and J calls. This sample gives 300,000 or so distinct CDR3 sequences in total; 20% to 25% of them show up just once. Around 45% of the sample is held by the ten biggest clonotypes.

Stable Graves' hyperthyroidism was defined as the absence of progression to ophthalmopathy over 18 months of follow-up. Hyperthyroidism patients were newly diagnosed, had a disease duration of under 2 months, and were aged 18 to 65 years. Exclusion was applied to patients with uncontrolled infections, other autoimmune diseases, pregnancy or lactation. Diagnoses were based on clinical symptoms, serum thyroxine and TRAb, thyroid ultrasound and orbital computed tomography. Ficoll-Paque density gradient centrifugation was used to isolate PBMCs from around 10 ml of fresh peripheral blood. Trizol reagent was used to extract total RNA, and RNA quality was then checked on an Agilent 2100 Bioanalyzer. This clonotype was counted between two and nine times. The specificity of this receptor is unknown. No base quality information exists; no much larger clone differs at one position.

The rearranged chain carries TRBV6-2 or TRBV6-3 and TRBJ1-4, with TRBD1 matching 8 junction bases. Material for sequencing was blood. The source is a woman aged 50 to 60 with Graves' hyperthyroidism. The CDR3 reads CASSNRGSTNEKLFF. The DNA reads TGTGCCAGCAGCAACAGGGGGTCAACTAATGAAAAACTGTTTTTT.